The source of this T cell receptor (beta chain) is a study of blood T cell repertoires in COVID-19. Overall study: Acute and convalescent COVID-19 specimens originated in the United States, Italy and Spain.

Sequenced by immunoSEQ multiplex PCR; TCRdb stores in-frame clones only, minus some. Here the sample spans a few hundred thousand clones, 90% being singletons. This CDR3 is built from 15 residues. Looked up from germline, CDR1 is SNHLY and CDR2 is FYNNEI. Trimming removed 7 bases at V and 0 bases at J, with 14 bases between. Seattle researchers signed up patients amid active infection and tracked them longitudinally. The chain couples TRBV2 to TRBJ2-3; the D gene is possibly TRBD2 (6 bases). The sequence was obtained from a woman between 45 and 60 years old with COVID-19, enrolled during active disease. Sequenced: peripheral blood. CDR3 bases: TGTGCCAGCACGCGGGACTTAACGAGCACAGATACGCAGTATTTT. Translation gives CASTRDLTSTDTQYF.